This TCR beta chain was sequenced in a study of blood T cell repertoires in COVID-19. The wider study: The origin of the acute and convalescent COVID-19 samples was the United States, Italy and Spain. The analysed material was cDNA or gDNA that came from T cells, B-cell-depleted T cells, or PBMCs.

CDR1 and CDR2 from the germline V gene are SGHAT and FQDESV (reference sequence). The germline V and J ends were trimmed by 5 bases and 2 bases, with 9 bases remaining between them. This CDR3 has 13 amino acids. Authors' analysis steps: Amplifying reference gene primers gave estimates of nucleated cell counts. TCRdb's table, derived via immunoSEQ multiplex PCR, lists solely in-frame clones and lacks some. The V and J calls and clone size are taken from that table; D and trimming were inferred from the DNA. Here the sample spans 100,000 to 140,000 clones, around 80% being singletons. Material: peripheral blood. The TCR sequence derives from a man aged 65 to 85 with acute or convalescent COVID-19. The chain links TRBV11-1 to TRBJ1-1; D remains unclear. The CDR3 nucleotides are TGTGCCAGCAGCCGAACAGATAACACTGAAGCTTTCTTT. Translation gives CASSRTDNTEAFF.